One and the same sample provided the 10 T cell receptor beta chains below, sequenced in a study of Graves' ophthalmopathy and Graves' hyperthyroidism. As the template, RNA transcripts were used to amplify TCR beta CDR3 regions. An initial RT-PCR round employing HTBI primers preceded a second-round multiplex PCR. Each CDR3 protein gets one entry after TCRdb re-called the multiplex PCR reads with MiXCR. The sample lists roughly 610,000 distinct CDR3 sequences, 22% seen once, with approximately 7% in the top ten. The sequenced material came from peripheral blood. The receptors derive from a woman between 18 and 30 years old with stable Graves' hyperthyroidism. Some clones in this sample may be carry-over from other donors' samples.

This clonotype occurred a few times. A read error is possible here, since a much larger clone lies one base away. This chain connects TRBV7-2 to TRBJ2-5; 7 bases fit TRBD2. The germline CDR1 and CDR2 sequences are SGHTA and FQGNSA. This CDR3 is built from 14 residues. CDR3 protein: CASSLERGQETKYF. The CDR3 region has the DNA TGTGCCAGCAGCTTAGAGCGGGGTCAAGAGACCAAGTACTTC.

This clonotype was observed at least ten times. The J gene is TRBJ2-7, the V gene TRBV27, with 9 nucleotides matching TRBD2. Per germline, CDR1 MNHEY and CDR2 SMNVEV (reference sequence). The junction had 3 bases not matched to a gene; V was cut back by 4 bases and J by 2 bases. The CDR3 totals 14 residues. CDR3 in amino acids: CASSSVAGAYEQYF. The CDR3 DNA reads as TGTGCCAGCAGTTCCGTAGCGGGAGCCTACGAGCAGTACTTC.

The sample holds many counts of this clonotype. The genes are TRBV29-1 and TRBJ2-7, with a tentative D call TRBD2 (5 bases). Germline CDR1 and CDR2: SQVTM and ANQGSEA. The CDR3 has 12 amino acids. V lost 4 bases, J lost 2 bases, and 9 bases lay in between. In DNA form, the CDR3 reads TGCAGCGTTGCCGAGGGTCCCTACGAGCAGTACTTC. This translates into CSVAEGPYEQYF.

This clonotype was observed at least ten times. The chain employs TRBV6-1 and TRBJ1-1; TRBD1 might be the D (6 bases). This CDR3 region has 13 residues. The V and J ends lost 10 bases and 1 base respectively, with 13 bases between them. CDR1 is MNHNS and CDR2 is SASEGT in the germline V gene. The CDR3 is CAIGGAQNTEAFF. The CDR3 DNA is TGTGCCATCGGGGGGGCCCAGAACACTGAAGCTTTCTTT.

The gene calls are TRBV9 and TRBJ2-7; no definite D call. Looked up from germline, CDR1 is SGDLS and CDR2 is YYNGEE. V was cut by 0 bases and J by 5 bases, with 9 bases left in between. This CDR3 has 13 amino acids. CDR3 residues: CASSVGGSDEQYF. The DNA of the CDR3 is TGTGCCAGCAGCGTAGGGGGATCGGACGAGCAGTACTTC.

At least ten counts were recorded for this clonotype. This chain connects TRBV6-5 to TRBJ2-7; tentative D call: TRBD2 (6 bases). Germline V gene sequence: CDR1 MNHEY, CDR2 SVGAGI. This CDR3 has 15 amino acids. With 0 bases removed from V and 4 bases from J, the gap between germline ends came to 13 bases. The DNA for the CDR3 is TGTGCCAGCAGTTACTCGGACGGGGGAGGATACGAGCAGTACTTC. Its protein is CASSYSDGGGYEQYF.

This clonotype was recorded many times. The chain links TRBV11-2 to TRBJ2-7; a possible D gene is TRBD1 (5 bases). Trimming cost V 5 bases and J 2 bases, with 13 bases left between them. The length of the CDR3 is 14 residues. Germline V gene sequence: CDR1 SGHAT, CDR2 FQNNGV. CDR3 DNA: TGTGCCAGCAGCCCTATGACAGTCACCTACGAGCAGTACTTC. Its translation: CASSPMTVTYEQYF.

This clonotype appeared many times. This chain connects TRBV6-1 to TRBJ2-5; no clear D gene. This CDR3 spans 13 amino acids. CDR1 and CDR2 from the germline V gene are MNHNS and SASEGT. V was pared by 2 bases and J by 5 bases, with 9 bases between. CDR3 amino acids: CASSESVGETQYF. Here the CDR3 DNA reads TGTGCCAGCAGTGAATCTGTAGGGGAGACCCAGTACTTC.

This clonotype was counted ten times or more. CDR3 region: CATSRDLGGGTEAFF. DNA of the CDR3: TGTGCCACCAGCAGAGATCTTGGGGGAGGAACTGAAGCTTTCTTT. The chain combines TRBV15 with TRBJ1-1; tentatively, D is TRBD1 (5 bases). CDR1 and CDR2 from the germline V gene are LNHNV and YYDKDF (reference sequence). The CDR3 totals 15 residues. The ends were cut back, 0 bases at V and 5 bases at J, with 13 bases in the middle.

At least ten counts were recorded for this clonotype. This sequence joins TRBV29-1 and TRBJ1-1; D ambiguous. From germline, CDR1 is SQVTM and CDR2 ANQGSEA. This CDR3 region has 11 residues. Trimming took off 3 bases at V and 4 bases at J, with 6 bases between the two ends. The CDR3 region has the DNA TGCAGCGTTGACGGGATCACTGAAGCTTTCTTT. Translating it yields CSVDGITEAFF.